The rows below give T cell receptor beta chains drawn from one sample of a study of cytomegalovirus exposure and HLA in healthy donors. Sequencing was performed with immunoSEQ multiplex PCR; in TCRdb, only in-frame clones are kept and a portion is missing. The data contain more than 50,000 clones, 55% to 85% of them seen just once; the ten biggest clones take up 30% to 40%. Sequencing input: PBMCs. These receptors were collected from a man aged 40-50 years in good health and CMV-seropositive. CDR3s include the opening cysteine and the closing phenylalanine or tryptophan. The D gene is left open where the match is weak. A clone size is listed for some rows: how often the clone was seen (once, few, many), or a class if it is expanded.

clone size: -
J gene: TRBJ2-7
V gene: TRBV4-2
D gene: TRBD2
CDR3 protein: CASSLLAGESYEQYF

clone size: -
J gene: TRBJ1-2
V gene: TRBV7-2
D gene: TRBD1
CDR3 protein: CASSLTTGNGYTF

clone size: -
J gene: TRBJ1-3
V gene: TRBV7-9
D gene: -
CDR3 protein: CASITYPRGNTIYF

clone size: -
J gene: TRBJ2-3
V gene: TRBV19
D gene: TRBD2
CDR3 protein: CASSSGGQYTDTQYF

clone size: -
J gene: TRBJ2-7
V gene: TRBV7-2
D gene: -
CDR3 protein: CASSLEPPLRGSIYEQYF

clone size: -
J gene: TRBJ1-6
V gene: TRBV9
D gene: TRBD1
CDR3 protein: CASSLRTGVTPLHF

clone size: few
J gene: TRBJ2-1
V gene: TRBV10-1
D gene: TRBD1
CDR3 protein: CASSEGRDRVRNEQFF

clone size: -
J gene: TRBJ1-2
V gene: TRBV7-2
D gene: -
CDR3 protein: CASSLGPVYGYTF

clone size: -
J gene: TRBJ1-5
V gene: TRBV2
D gene: -
CDR3 protein: CASSEALGAYSNQPQHF

clone size: -
J gene: TRBJ2-7
V gene: TRBV6-6
D gene: -
CDR3 protein: CASRVRDTNYEQYF

clone size: -
J gene: TRBJ2-1
V gene: TRBV25-1
D gene: TRBD1
CDR3 protein: CASSGDRVEQFF

clone size: few
J gene: TRBJ1-4
V gene: TRBV19
D gene: -
CDR3 protein: CASSILWARQKEKLFF

clone size: -
J gene: TRBJ2-1
V gene: TRBV10-3
D gene: -
CDR3 protein: CAISREHNEQFF

clone size: -
J gene: TRBJ2-7
V gene: TRBV15
D gene: -
CDR3 protein: CATSRATGSEQYF

clone size: -
J gene: TRBJ1-1
V gene: TRBV4-1
D gene: -
CDR3 protein: CASSQEATGDTEAFF

clone size: -
J gene: TRBJ1-2
V gene: TRBV2
D gene: -
CDR3 protein: CASSIDTGGGYGYTF

clone size: -
J gene: TRBJ1-2
V gene: TRBV10-1
D gene: TRBD1
CDR3 protein: CASRKDRVIFPDEGHYGYTF

clone size: -
J gene: TRBJ2-7
V gene: TRBV5-6
D gene: TRBD1
CDR3 protein: CASSPTTGGYEQYF

clone size: -
J gene: TRBJ2-1
V gene: TRBV6-5
D gene: TRBD1
CDR3 protein: CASSYHRGDNEQFF

clone size: -
J gene: TRBJ1-2
V gene: TRBV29-1
D gene: -
CDR3 protein: CRENGPTGSEIVCGYTF

clone size: -
J gene: TRBJ2-2
V gene: TRBV5-1
D gene: -
CDR3 protein: CASSPGDTGELFF

clone size: -
J gene: TRBJ2-1
V gene: TRBV5-1
D gene: -
CDR3 protein: CASSLAGDVNEQFF

clone size: -
J gene: TRBJ2-7
V gene: TRBV5-4
D gene: -
CDR3 protein: CASSLGALRGSYEQYF

clone size: -
J gene: TRBJ2-7
V gene: TRBV9
D gene: -
CDR3 protein: CASSVEQGAYEQYF

clone size: few
J gene: TRBJ1-5
V gene: TRBV2
D gene: -
CDR3 protein: CASTRIAGDQPQHF

clone size: few
J gene: TRBJ1-1
V gene: TRBV29-1
D gene: -
CDR3 protein: CSVGRGPGGDTEAFF

clone size: -
J gene: TRBJ2-5
V gene: TRBV6-6
D gene: -
CDR3 protein: CASSTRGFGETQYF

clone size: -
J gene: TRBJ2-3
V gene: TRBV4-3
D gene: -
CDR3 protein: CASSQDLTLGATQYF

clone size: -
J gene: TRBJ1-1
V gene: TRBV23-1
D gene: TRBD1
CDR3 protein: CASKGDRGTEAFF

clone size: -
J gene: TRBJ2-7
V gene: TRBV4-3
D gene: -
CDR3 protein: CASSFGGAGAYEQYF

clone size: few
J gene: TRBJ2-7
V gene: TRBV4-2
D gene: TRBD2
CDR3 protein: CASSQVGLAGAYEQYF

clone size: -
J gene: TRBJ2-5
V gene: TRBV4-1
D gene: -
CDR3 protein: CASSQSPTPQETQYF

clone size: -
J gene: TRBJ2-5
V gene: TRBV7-2
D gene: -
CDR3 protein: CASSLYDSETQYF

clone size: -
J gene: TRBJ1-1
V gene: TRBV4-2
D gene: TRBD1
CDR3 protein: CASSQESGTGTRNTEAFF

clone size: few
J gene: TRBJ1-2
V gene: TRBV25-1
D gene: -
CDR3 protein: CASSDEGYYGYTF

clone size: -
J gene: TRBJ2-1
V gene: TRBV2
D gene: TRBD2
CDR3 protein: CASRARGAGHEQFF

clone size: once
J gene: TRBJ2-7
V gene: TRBV6-5
D gene: -
CDR3 protein: CASSYRLTGTNEQYF

clone size: once
J gene: TRBJ2-7
V gene: TRBV6-5
D gene: TRBD2
CDR3 protein: CASSYRRGGLYEQYF

clone size: -
J gene: TRBJ1-2
V gene: TRBV5-1
D gene: TRBD1
CDR3 protein: CASSWGQSLDYTF

clone size: -
J gene: TRBJ1-2
V gene: TRBV6-1
D gene: -
CDR3 protein: CASSEKRNYGYTF

clone size: -
J gene: TRBJ1-1
V gene: TRBV18
D gene: -
CDR3 protein: CASSPGAQITEAFF

clone size: -
J gene: TRBJ2-6
V gene: TRBV5-6
D gene: -
CDR3 protein: CASSLYSSGANVLTF

clone size: -
J gene: TRBJ2-2
V gene: TRBV30
D gene: TRBD2
CDR3 protein: CAWSTGLAVTGELFF

clone size: -
J gene: TRBJ1-2
V gene: TRBV6-1
D gene: TRBD1
CDR3 protein: CASSEAAGGAGYGYTF

clone size: -
J gene: TRBJ2-1
V gene: TRBV6-5
D gene: TRBD2
CDR3 protein: CASRGLGDEQFF

clone size: -
J gene: TRBJ2-1
V gene: TRBV7-7
D gene: -
CDR3 protein: CASSPWRDEQFF

clone size: -
J gene: TRBJ2-1
V gene: TRBV7-3
D gene: -
CDR3 protein: CASSRGLPGDEQFF

clone size: -
J gene: TRBJ1-5
V gene: TRBV6-7
D gene: TRBD1
CDR3 protein: CASSRTGANQPQHF

clone size: -
J gene: TRBJ2-4
V gene: TRBV6-5
D gene: -
CDR3 protein: CASTDRLLAKNIQYF

clone size: few
J gene: TRBJ2-2
V gene: TRBV9
D gene: TRBD2
CDR3 protein: CASSPLAGAFTGELFF

clone size: -
J gene: TRBJ2-1
V gene: TRBV14
D gene: TRBD2
CDR3 protein: CASSQFTSGGTYNEQFF

clone size: -
J gene: TRBJ2-5
V gene: TRBV2
D gene: TRBD2
CDR3 protein: CASLAGGVETQYF

clone size: -
J gene: TRBJ1-1
V gene: TRBV2
D gene: -
CDR3 protein: CASRAGINTEAFF

clone size: -
J gene: TRBJ1-3
V gene: TRBV7-3
D gene: -
CDR3 protein: CASSLQGGNTIYF

clone size: -
J gene: TRBJ1-2
V gene: TRBV6-1
D gene: -
CDR3 protein: CASRTGIYGYTF

clone size: -
J gene: TRBJ1-1
V gene: TRBV30
D gene: TRBD1
CDR3 protein: CAWSGTGGTEAFF

clone size: -
J gene: TRBJ1-6
V gene: TRBV6-4
D gene: TRBD1
CDR3 protein: CASSRDRDKSPLHF